This T cell receptor (beta chain) was obtained from a study of blood T cell repertoires in COVID-19 (TCRdb year 2020). Some background on the complete study: Collaborator samples came from the United States, Italy and Spain and covered acute and convalescent phases of COVID-19. The prospective study material was composed of cDNA or gDNA derived from T cells, B-cell-depleted T cells, or PBMCs. The dataset comprised deeply sampled blood TCRbeta repertoires from subjects exposed to, actively infected with, or recovered from COVID-19. The repertoires were released in a freely available public database meant as a resource for research on the immune response to SARS-CoV-2. Samples were obtained from the ongoing ImmuneRACE study (first 160 participants) and from some 1,300 subjects provided by 6 global collaborators. A de-identified subject ID, COVID-19 status, age in years and sex were almost always included in the sample metadata. Where HLA class I and class II types were available, the types were taken from metadata supplied by the sample provider, not from assay-based typing. What the study reported, not specific to this receptor: How much clinical and demographic metadata was included differed by source and by participant, and the metadata was provided uncurated.

Participants in the prospective study were aged roughly 18 to 100 years, lived in some 24 United States geographic areas, and enrolled through a virtual design. In the prospective study, participants were assigned to cohorts based on the clinical history participants reported in a screening survey and a study questionnaire. For ImmuneRACE Cohort 3, a participant was defined as recovered based on two consecutive negative NP/OP PCR tests, clearance by a healthcare professional, or resolution of symptoms. In the prospective study, whole blood, serum and a nasopharyngeal or oropharyngeal swab were collected from each participant by mobile phlebotomists. Over a roughly 2-month period, participants in the prospective study had the option of providing additional blood draws and questionnaires. Prospective study blood samples were shipped either frozen or at room temperature before DNA extraction. V lost 5 bases and J lost 8 bases, and the count of bases not matched to a germline gene is 13. The CDR3 contains 15 residues, cysteine and phenylalanine counted. The kept DNA is CDR3 alone, 45 bases in frame from the first base. CDR1 and CDR2 are drawn from the germline V gene (reference sequence): MNHNY, SVGAGI.

The immunoSEQ Assay, a bias-controlled multiplex PCR, was used to amplify TCRbeta CDR3 regions from genomic DNA. The source study handled its data this way. Nucleated cell counts per sample were estimated from amplification of reference gene primers within the assay. Sequence reads were collapsed and filtered to measure the absolute abundance of every unique TCRbeta CDR3 rearrangement. For each sample, productive Simpson clonality was calculated as the square root of Simpson's diversity index across productive rearrangements. TCRdb's version of the immuneACCESS table is confined to in-frame rearrangements and falls short of the full clone set. An unresolved V gene accounts for under half of the shortfall where checked; the remainder is of unknown origin. V, J and clone size were drawn from that table, and D and trimming were deduced from the DNA. A total of some 390,000 clones appear in this sample, roughly nine tenths of them only once. In total, the top ten clones hold more than 0.95% of the sample.

As regards this clone: There is no known antigen for this receptor. One base away there is no much larger clone; base qualities are not given.

The sequencing input was PBMCs or T cells enriched from blood (not recorded which). The chain is assembled from TRBV6-6 and TRBJ1-1, and TRBD1 aligns with 8 junction nucleotides. The sequence derives from a man aged 25 to 45 who had recovered from COVID-19. The DNA sequence follows: TGTGCCAGCAGTCCCCGGGACTTGCGACAGGGGGAAGCTTTCTTT. The resulting protein is CASSPRDLRQGEAFF.